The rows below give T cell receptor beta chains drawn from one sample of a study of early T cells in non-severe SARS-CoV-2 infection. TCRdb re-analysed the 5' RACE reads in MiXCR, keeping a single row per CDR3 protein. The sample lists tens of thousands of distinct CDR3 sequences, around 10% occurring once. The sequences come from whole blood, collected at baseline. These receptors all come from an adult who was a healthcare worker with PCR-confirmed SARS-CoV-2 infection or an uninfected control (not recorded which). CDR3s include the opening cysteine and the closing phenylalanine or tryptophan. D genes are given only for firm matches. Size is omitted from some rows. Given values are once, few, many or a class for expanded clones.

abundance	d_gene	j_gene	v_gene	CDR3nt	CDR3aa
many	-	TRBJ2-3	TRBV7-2	TGTGCCAGCAGCTTCCGCACAGATACGCAGTATTTT	CASSFRTDTQYF
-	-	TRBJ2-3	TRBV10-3	TGTGCCATCAGTGAGTCGAAAGGCACAGATACGCAGTATTTT	CAISESKGTDTQYF
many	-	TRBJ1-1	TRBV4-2	TGTGCCAGCAGCCAAGATCCAGTAAACACTGAAGCTTTCTTT	CASSQDPVNTEAFF
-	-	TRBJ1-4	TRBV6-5	TGTGCCAGCAGTTACTCCACGGGGTCGGGTGATGAAAAACTGTTTTTT	CASSYSTGSGDEKLFF
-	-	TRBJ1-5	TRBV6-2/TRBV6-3	TGTGCCAGCAGTGGACCGGACGGTGCCGCCAATCAGCCCCAGCATTTT	CASSGPDGAANQPQHF
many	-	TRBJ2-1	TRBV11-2	TGTGCCAGCACCCCAGGGGCGGACAATGAGCAGTTCTTC	CASTPGADNEQFF
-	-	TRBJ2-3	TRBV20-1	TGCAGTGCTAGAGATCTAGGCACAGATACGCAGTATTTT	CSARDLGTDTQYF
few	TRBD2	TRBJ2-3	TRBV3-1	TGTGCCAGCAGCCCCAGGGACTATCGCCCCGCGTATTTT	CASSPRDYRPAYF
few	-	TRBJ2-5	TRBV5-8	TGTGCCAGCAGGCAAGGACGGACAGAACAAGAGACCCAGTACTTC	CASRQGRTEQETQYF
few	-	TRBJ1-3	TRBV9	TGTGCCAGCAGCGAGAGACAGGACTACTCTGGAAACACCATATATTTT	CASSERQDYSGNTIYF
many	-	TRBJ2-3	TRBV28	TGTGCCAGCAGTTTTCCCCCAACAGATACGCAGTATTTT	CASSFPPTDTQYF
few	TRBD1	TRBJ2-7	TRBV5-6	TGTGCCAGCACCCGGACAGGGATGTCCTACGAGCAGTACTTC	CASTRTGMSYEQYF
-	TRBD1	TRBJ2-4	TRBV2	TGTGCCAGCAACCACAGGGGCATAGCCAAAAACATTCAGTACTTC	CASNHRGIAKNIQYF
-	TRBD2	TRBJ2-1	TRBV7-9	TGTGCCAGCAGCTTTCCTAGCGGGGGAAGCAATGAGCAGTTCTTC	CASSFPSGGSNEQFF
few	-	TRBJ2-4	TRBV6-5	TGTGCCAGCAGTTACGACGGACAACTGAAAAACATTCAGTACTTC	CASSYDGQLKNIQYF
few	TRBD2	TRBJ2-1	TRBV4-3	TGCGCCAGCAGCCAACGGACTAGCGGGGGAGGGAATGAGCAGTTCTTC	CASSQRTSGGGNEQFF
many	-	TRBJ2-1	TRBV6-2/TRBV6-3	TGTGCCAGCAGCCGCCCCCGGACAGACTATAGCTCCTACAATGAGCAGTTCTTC	CASSRPRTDYSSYNEQFF
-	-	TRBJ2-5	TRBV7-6	TGTGCCAGCAGCTTCTTCCCGGTTAGCACAATTTCTCAAGAGACCCAGTACTTC	CASSFFPVSTISQETQYF
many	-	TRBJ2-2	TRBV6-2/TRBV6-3	TGTGCCAGCAGGAAGGCGCTTAACACCGGGGAGCTGTTTTTT	CASRKALNTGELFF
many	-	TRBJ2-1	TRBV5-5	TGTGCCAGCAGCTTAAGGGTGAATGAGCAGTTCTTC	CASSLRVNEQFF
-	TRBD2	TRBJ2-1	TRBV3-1	TGTGCCAGCAGCCAAGGTGGGGGACTAGAGTACAATGAGCAGTTCTTC	CASSQGGGLEYNEQFF